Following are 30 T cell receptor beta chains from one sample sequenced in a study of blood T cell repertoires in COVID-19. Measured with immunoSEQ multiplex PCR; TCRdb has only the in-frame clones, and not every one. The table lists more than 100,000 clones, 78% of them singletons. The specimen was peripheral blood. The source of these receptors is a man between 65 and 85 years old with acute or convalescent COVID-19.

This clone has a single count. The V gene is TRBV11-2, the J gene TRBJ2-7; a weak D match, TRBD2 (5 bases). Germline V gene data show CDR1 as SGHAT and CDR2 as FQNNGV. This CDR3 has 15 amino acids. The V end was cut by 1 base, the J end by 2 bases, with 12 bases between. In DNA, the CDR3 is TGTGCCAGCAGCTTAGGAGGAGGATCCCCCTACGAGCAGTACTTC. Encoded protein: CASSLGGGSPYEQYF.

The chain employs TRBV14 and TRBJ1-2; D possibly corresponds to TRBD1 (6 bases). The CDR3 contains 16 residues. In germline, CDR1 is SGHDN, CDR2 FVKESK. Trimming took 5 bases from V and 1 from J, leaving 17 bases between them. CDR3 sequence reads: CASSLRTRTVNYGYTF. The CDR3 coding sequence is TGTGCCAGCAGCTTACGAACCCGGACAGTTAACTATGGCTACACCTTC.

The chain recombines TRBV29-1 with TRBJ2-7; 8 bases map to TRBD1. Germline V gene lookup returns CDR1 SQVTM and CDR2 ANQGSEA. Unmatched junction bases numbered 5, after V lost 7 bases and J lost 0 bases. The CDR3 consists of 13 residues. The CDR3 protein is CSAGTGHSYEQYF. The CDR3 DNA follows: TGCAGCGCAGGGACAGGACACTCCTACGAGCAGTACTTC.

The DNA for the CDR3 is TGTGCCAGCGACAGATGGGGCACTGAAGCTTTCTTT. It specifies CASDRWGTEAFF. The chain carries TRBV19 and TRBJ1-1, with D possibly being TRBD1 (5 bases). CDR1 is LNHDA, CDR2 SQIVND, per germline (reference sequence). The V and J ends lost 9 bases and 4 bases respectively, with 12 bases between them. The CDR3 has 12 residues.

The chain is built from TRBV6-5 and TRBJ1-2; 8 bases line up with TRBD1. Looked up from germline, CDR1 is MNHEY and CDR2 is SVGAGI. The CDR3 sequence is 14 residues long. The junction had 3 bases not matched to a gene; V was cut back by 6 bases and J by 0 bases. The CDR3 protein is CASRKTGANYGYTF. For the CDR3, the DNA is TGTGCCAGCAGAAAGACAGGGGCTAACTATGGCTACACCTTC.

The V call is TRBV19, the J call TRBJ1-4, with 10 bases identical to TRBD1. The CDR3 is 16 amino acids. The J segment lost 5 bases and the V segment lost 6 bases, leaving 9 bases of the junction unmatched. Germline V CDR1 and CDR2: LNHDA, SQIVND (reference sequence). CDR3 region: CASRLTPGQGNEKLFF. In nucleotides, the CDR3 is TGTGCCAGTAGACTAACTCCGGGACAGGGGAATGAAAAACTGTTTTTT. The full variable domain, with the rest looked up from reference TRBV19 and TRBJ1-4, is DGGITQSPKYLFRKEGQNVTLSCEQNLNHDAMYWYRQDPGQGLRLIYYSQIVNDFQKGDIAEGYSVSREKKESFPLTVTSAQKNPTAFYLCASRLTPGQGNEKLFFGSGTQLSVL.

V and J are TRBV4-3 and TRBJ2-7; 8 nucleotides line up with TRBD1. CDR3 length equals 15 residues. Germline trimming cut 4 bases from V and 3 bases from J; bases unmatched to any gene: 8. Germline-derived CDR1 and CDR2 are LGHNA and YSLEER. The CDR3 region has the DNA TGCGCCAGCAGCCCCGGGACAGGTTTAGGCTACGAGCAGTACTTC. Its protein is CASSPGTGLGYEQYF.

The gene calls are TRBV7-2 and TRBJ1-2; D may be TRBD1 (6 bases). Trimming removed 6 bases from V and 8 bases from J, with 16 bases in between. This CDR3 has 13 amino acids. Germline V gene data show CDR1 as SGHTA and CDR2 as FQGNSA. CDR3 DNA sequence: TGTGCCAGCAGTCCCACAGGGAACGGGGGCTACACCTTC. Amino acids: CASSPTGNGGYTF.

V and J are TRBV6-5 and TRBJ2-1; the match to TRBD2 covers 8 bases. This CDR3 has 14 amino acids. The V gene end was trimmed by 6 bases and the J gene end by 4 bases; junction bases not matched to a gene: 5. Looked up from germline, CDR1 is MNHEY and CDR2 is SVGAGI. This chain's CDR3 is CASRGLAPYNEQFF. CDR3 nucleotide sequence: TGTGCCAGCAGAGGACTAGCCCCATACAATGAGCAGTTCTTC.

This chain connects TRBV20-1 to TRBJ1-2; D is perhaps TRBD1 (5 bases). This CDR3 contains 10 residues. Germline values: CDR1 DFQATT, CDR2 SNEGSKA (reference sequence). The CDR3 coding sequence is TGCAGCCCAGGGAACTATGGCTACACCTTC. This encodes CSPGNYGYTF.

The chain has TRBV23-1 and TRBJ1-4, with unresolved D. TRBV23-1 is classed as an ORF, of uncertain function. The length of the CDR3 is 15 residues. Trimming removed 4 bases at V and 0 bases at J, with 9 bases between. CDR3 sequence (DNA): TGCGCCAGCAGTCGTCGGGTGACAACTAATGAAAAACTGTTTTTT. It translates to CASSRRVTTNEKLFF.

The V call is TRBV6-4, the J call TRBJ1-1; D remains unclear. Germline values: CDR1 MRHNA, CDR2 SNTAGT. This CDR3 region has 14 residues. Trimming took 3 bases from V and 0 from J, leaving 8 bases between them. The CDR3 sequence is CASSETNLNTEAFF. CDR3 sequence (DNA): TGTGCCAGCAGTGAAACAAACCTGAACACTGAAGCTTTCTTT.

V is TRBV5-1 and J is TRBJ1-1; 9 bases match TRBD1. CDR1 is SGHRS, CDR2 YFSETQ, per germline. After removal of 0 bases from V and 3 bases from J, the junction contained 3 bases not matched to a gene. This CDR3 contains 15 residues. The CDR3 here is CASSLGGQGDTEAFF. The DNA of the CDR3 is TGCGCCAGCAGCTTGGGGGGACAGGGCGACACTGAAGCTTTCTTT. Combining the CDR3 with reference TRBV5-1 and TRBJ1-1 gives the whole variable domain KAGVTQTPRYLIKTRGQQVTLSCSPISGHRSVSWYQQTPGQGLQFLFEYFSETQRNKGNFPGRFSGRQFSNSRSEMNVSTLELGDSALYLCASSLGGQGDTEAFFGQGTRLTVV.

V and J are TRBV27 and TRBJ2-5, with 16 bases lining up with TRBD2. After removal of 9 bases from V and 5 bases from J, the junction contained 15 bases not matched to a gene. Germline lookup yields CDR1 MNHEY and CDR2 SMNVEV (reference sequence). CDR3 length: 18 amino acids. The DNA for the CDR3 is TGTGCCAGTTCACGGGGACTAGCGGGGGGGCAAATTGCGGAGACCCAGTACTTC. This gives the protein CASSRGLAGGQIAETQYF.

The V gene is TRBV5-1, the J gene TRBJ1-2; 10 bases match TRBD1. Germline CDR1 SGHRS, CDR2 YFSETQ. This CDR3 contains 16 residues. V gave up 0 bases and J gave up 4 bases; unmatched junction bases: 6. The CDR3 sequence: CASSLGTGGGSYGYTF. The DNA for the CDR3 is TGCGCCAGCAGCTTGGGGACAGGGGGTGGTAGCTATGGCTACACCTTC.

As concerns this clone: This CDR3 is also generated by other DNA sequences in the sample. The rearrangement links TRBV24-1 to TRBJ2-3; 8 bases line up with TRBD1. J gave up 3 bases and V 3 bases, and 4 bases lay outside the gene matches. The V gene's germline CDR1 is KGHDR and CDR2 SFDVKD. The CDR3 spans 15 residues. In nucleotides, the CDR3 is TGTGCCACCAGTGATCCCGGACAGGGTACAGATACGCAGTATTTT. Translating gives CATSDPGQGTDTQYF.

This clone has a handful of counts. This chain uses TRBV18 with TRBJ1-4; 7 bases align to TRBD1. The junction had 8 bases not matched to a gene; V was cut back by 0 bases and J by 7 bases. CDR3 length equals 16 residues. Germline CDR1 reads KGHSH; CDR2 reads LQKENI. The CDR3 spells CASSPPAQGRVEKLFF. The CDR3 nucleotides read TGTGCCAGCTCACCACCGGCACAGGGGCGGGTTGAAAAACTGTTTTTT.

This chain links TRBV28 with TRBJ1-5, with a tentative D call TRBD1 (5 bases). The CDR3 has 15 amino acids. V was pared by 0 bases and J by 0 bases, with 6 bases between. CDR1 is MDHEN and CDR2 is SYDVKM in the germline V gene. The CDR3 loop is CASSLWTASNQPQHF. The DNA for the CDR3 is TGTGCCAGCAGTTTATGGACAGCTAGCAATCAGCCCCAGCATTTT. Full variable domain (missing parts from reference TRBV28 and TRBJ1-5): DVKVTQSSRYLVKRTGEKVFLECVQDMDHENMFWYRQDPGLGLRLIYFSYDVKMKEKGDIPEGYSVSREKKERFSLILESASTNQTSMYLCASSLWTASNQPQHFGDGTRLSIL.

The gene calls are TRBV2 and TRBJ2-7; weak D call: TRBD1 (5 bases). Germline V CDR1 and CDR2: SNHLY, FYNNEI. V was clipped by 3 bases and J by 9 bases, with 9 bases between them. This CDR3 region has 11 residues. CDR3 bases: TGTGCCAGCAGTGACAGGGATTTGCAGTACTTC. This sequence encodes CASSDRDLQYF.

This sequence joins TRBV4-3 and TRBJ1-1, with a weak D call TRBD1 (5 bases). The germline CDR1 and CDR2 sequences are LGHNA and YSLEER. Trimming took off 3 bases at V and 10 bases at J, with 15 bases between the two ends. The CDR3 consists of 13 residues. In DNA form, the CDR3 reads TGCGCCAGCAGCCACCGACGGGGGGAAGTAGCTTTCTTT. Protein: CASSHRRGEVAFF.

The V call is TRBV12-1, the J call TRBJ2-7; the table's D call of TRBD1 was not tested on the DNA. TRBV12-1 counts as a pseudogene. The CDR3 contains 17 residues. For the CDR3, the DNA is TGTGCCAGCAGCTTTGGGCCAGGGGGCGAACCCTCTTACGAGCAGTACTTC. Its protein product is CASSFGPGGEPSYEQYF.

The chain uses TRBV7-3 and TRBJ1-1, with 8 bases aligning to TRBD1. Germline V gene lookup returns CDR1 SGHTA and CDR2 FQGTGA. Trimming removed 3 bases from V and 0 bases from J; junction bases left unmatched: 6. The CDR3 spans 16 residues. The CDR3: CASSFSGGSMNTEAFF. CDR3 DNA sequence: TGTGCCAGCAGCTTTTCAGGGGGCAGTATGAACACTGAAGCTTTCTTT. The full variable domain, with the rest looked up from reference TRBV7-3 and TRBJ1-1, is GAGVSQTPSNKVTEKGKYVELRCDPISGHTALYWYRQSLGQGPEFLIYFQGTGAADDSGLPNDRFFAVRPEGSVSTLKIQRTERGDSAVYLCASSFSGGSMNTEAFFGQGTRLTVV.

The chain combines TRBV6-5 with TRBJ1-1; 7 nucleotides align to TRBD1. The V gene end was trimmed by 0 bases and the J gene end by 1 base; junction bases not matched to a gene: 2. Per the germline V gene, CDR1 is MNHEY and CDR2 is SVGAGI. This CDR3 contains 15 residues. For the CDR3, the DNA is TGTGCCAGCAGTTACTCTCGGACAGGGAACACTGAAGCTTTCTTT. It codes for CASSYSRTGNTEAFF.

Here the CDR3 DNA reads TGTGCCAGCAACCCTAGCGGGGGGAAAAATGAGCAGTTCTTC. It encodes CASNPSGGKNEQFF. V gene TRBV7-2 combines with J gene TRBJ2-1; 11 bases fit TRBD2. This CDR3 has 14 amino acids. With V trimmed by 7 bases and J by 7 bases, 6 bases remained unmatched. Germline V CDR1 and CDR2: SGHTA, FQGNSA.

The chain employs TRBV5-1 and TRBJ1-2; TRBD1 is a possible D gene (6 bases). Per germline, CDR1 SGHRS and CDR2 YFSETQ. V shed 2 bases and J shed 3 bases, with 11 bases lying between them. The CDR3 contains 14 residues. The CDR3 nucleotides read TGCGCCAGCAGCTTCAGGTCAGGGGACTATGGCTACACCTTC. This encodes CASSFRSGDYGYTF.

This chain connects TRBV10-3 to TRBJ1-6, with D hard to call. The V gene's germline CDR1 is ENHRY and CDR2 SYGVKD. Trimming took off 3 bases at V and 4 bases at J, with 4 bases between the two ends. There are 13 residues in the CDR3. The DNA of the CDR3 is TGTGCCATCAGTGACCAGTATAATTCACCCCTCCACTTT. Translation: CAISDQYNSPLHF.

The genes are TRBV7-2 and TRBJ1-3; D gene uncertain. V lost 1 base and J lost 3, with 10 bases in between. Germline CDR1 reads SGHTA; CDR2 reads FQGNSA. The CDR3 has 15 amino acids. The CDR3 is CASSLGAGSGNTIYF. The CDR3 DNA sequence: TGTGCCAGCAGCTTAGGGGCGGGGAGTGGAAACACCATATATTTT.

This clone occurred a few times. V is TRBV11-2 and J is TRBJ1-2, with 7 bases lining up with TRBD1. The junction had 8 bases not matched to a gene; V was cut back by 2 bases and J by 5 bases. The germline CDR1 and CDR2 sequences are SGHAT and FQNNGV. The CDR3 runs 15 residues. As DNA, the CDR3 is TGTGCCAGCAGCTTAAACAGGGGACCACTTTATGGCTACACCTTC. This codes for CASSLNRGPLYGYTF.

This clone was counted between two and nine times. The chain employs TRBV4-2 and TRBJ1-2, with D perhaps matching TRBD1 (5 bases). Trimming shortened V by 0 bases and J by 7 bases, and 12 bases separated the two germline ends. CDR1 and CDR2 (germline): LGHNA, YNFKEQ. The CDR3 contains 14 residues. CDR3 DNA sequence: TGTGCCAGCAGCCAAGAGGCGGGGGAAGTTGGCTACACCTTC. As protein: CASSQEAGEVGYTF.

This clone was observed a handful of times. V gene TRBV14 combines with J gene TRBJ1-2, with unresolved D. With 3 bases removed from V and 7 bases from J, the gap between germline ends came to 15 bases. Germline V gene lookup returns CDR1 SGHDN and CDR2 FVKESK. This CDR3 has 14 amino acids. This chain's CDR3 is CASSQVMTGTGYTF. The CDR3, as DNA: TGTGCCAGCAGCCAGGTCATGACGGGAACTGGCTACACCTTC.